These T cell receptor beta chains were read from a single sample in a study of CD8 T cells in Susac syndrome. Via MiXCR, TCRdb re-called the immunoSEQ multiplex PCR reads, giving one row per CDR3 protein. The table lists 150,000 to 200,000 distinct CDR3 sequences, around 92% of them singletons. Sequencing input: CD4+ T cells from PBMCs. The receptors stem from a human donor in good health. Both conserved end residues are part of each CDR3. A D gene is named only where the DNA matches it firmly. Rows give clone size only sometimes, using once, few, many, or a class for an expanded clone.

V gene	clone size	D gene	J gene	CDR3 protein	CDR3 DNA
TRBV9	.	TRBD2	TRBJ2-7	CASSVASGGSYEQYF	TGTGCCAGCAGCGTAGCTAGCGGAGGCTCCTACGAGCAGTACTTC
TRBV29-1	.	.	TRBJ1-2	CSVDEGDGYTF	TGCAGCGTTGACGAGGGGGATGGCTACACCTTC
TRBV20-1	.	.	TRBJ2-1	CSASRSALNEQFF	TGCAGTGCTAGCCGTTCAGCTCTGAATGAGCAGTTCTTC
TRBV19	once	.	TRBJ2-2	CASLEGEGLWTGELFF	TGTGCCAGTTTAGAGGGGGAGGGCCTGTGGACCGGGGAGCTGTTTTTT
TRBV29-1	.	.	TRBJ2-3	CSVEDWEEPRDTQYF	TGCAGCGTTGAAGACTGGGAAGAGCCTAGAGATACGCAGTATTTT
TRBV24-1	.	.	TRBJ2-2	CATSDPRSAGGELFF	TGTGCCACCAGTGACCCCCGATCCGCGGGCGGGGAGCTGTTTTTT
TRBV6-2/TRBV6-3	.	.	TRBJ2-5	CASRGKTQYF	TGTGCCAGCAGAGGGAAGACCCAGTACTTC
TRBV6-5	.	TRBD2	TRBJ2-7	CASSSLLAGASLYEQYF	TGTGCCAGCAGTTCTCTCCTAGCGGGGGCATCACTCTACGAGCAGTACTTC
TRBV12-3/TRBV12-4	.	.	TRBJ1-5	CASSLAQFNQPQHF	TGTGCCAGCAGCCTCGCTCAGTTTAATCAGCCCCAGCATTTT
TRBV6-5	.	TRBD1	TRBJ1-1	CASSSTGFGEAFF	TGTGCCAGCAGTTCGACAGGGTTTGGTGAAGCTTTCTTT
TRBV20-1	.	.	TRBJ2-4	CSAPPGPGDIQYF	TGCAGTGCCCCGCCCGGCCCGGGGGACATTCAGTACTTC
TRBV5-1	.	.	TRBJ1-1	CASSTSGAEAFF	TGCGCCAGCTCCACTAGCGGGGCTGAAGCTTTCTTT
TRBV6-1	few	TRBD1	TRBJ2-6	CGTGQESSGANVLTF	TGTGGGACGGGACAGGAGAGCTCTGGGGCCAACGTCCTGACTTTC
TRBV9	.	TRBD1	TRBJ2-2	CASSVGTGGPTGELFF	TGTGCCAGCAGCGTCGGGACAGGGGGACCCACCGGGGAGCTGTTTTTT
TRBV7-9	.	.	TRBJ1-2	CASSLWQGGYTF	TGTGCCAGCAGCTTATGGCAGGGTGGCTACACCTTC
TRBV7-8	.	TRBD1	TRBJ1-5	CASSLMGQGVNQPQHF	TGTGCCAGCAGCTTAATGGGACAGGGAGTCAATCAGCCCCAGCATTTT
TRBV15	.	.	TRBJ1-1	CATSRDPQNTEAFF	TGTGCCACCAGCAGAGATCCCCAGAACACTGAAGCTTTCTTT
TRBV6-6	.	.	TRBJ2-1	CASRGDSYNEQFF	TGTGCCAGCAGGGGGGACTCCTACAATGAGCAGTTCTTC
TRBV5-1	.	.	TRBJ1-1	CASSLDTMNTEAFF	TGCGCCAGCAGCTTGGACACCATGAACACTGAAGCTTTCTTT
TRBV19	.	TRBD1	TRBJ1-1	CASSARTGGMETEAFF	TGTGCCAGTAGTGCAAGGACAGGGGGCATGGAAACTGAAGCTTTCTTT
TRBV5-1	.	.	TRBJ2-5	CASSLGALDQETQYF	TGCGCCAGCAGCTTGGGAGCTCTGGACCAAGAGACCCAGTACTTC
TRBV7-8	.	.	TRBJ1-5	CASSFGGAGSNQPQHF	TGTGCCAGCAGCTTTGGAGGGGCGGGTAGCAATCAGCCCCAGCATTTT
TRBV20-1	.	TRBD1	TRBJ2-3	CSARGTGSTDTQYF	TGCAGTGCTAGAGGGACAGGAAGCACAGATACGCAGTATTTT
TRBV2	.	.	TRBJ2-5	CASSDRTQETQYF	TGTGCCAGCAGTGACAGGACCCAAGAGACCCAGTACTTC
TRBV5-1	.	.	TRBJ2-7	CASSENPSLTYEQYF	TGCGCCAGCAGCGAGAACCCCTCCTTGACCTACGAGCAGTACTTC
TRBV6-2/TRBV6-3	.	.	TRBJ1-2	CTSSYPGVVGYTF	TGTACCAGCAGTTACCCAGGAGTGGTGGGCTACACCTTC
TRBV15	.	.	TRBJ2-1	CATSRDLTDLGNEQFF	TGTGCCACCAGCAGAGATCTTACGGACCTAGGAAATGAGCAGTTCTTC
TRBV15	.	.	TRBJ1-1	CATSRDRRTFF	TGTGCCACCAGCAGAGATAGGAGAACTTTCTTT
TRBV3-1	.	.	TRBJ2-5	CAIYMIRGSETQYF	TGTGCCATCTACATGATACGGGGCTCAGAGACCCAGTACTTC
TRBV3-1	.	TRBD2	TRBJ2-1	CASSPVGLAGGGEQFF	TGTGCCAGCAGCCCGGTGGGGCTAGCGGGAGGGGGTGAGCAGTTCTTC
TRBV12-3/TRBV12-4	.	.	TRBJ2-3	CASSSGPSLDTQYF	TGTGCCAGCAGCTCTGGGCCCTCCCTAGATACGCAGTATTTT
TRBV7-2	.	TRBD2	TRBJ2-1	CASSLILAGGIEQFF	TGTGCCAGCAGCTTAATCCTAGCGGGAGGTATTGAGCAGTTCTTC
TRBV6-6	.	.	TRBJ2-1	CASSYDTSYNEQFF	TGTGCCAGCAGTTACGATACCTCCTACAATGAGCAGTTCTTC
TRBV7-2	.	TRBD1	TRBJ1-1	CASSLDRDRYLSGTEAFF	TGTGCCAGCAGCTTAGACCGGGACAGGTATCTGAGCGGCACTGAAGCTTTCTTT
TRBV5-4	.	TRBD2	TRBJ2-5	CASSTSGSPQETQYF	TGTGCCAGCAGCACTAGCGGGAGCCCCCAAGAGACCCAGTACTTC
TRBV7-7	.	.	TRBJ2-7	CASSLLGGYEQYF	TGTGCCAGCAGCTTATTGGGGGGCTACGAGCAGTACTTC
TRBV29-1	.	.	TRBJ2-7	CSVTGSLVRGF	TGCAGCGTTACGGGCTCTCTGGTTCGCGGCTTC
TRBV2	.	.	TRBJ2-7	CASSEMAGLDEQYF	TGTGCCAGCAGTGAGATGGCAGGGCTGGACGAGCAGTACTTC
TRBV9	.	.	TRBJ2-2	CASSVGGVLGTGELFF	TGTGCCAGCAGCGTAGGAGGGGTCCTGGGGACCGGGGAGCTGTTTTTT
TRBV9	.	TRBD2	TRBJ2-1	CASSIGTSGKNEQFF	TGTGCCAGCAGCATTGGGACTAGCGGGAAGAATGAGCAGTTCTTC
TRBV5-4	.	.	TRBJ1-2	CASSPRTATRGYTF	TGTGCCAGCAGCCCCCGGACAGCAACACGTGGCTACACCTTC
TRBV28	few	TRBD1	TRBJ1-1	CASSVGDRLNTEAFF	TGTGCCAGCAGTGTAGGGGACAGGTTGAACACTGAAGCTTTCTTT
TRBV6-5	.	.	TRBJ2-7	CASSHRGSKGGQYF	TGTGCCAGCAGCCACCGAGGCAGCAAAGGGGGGCAGTACTTC
TRBV2	.	.	TRBJ1-1	CASVGTEAFF	TGTGCCAGCGTGGGGACTGAAGCTTTCTTT
TRBV5-1	.	.	TRBJ2-1	CASSSGGTGNEQFF	TGCGCCAGCAGCTCCGGGGGGACAGGCAATGAGCAGTTCTTC
TRBV6-2/TRBV6-3	.	TRBD1	TRBJ2-7	CASIVDRGAYEQYF	TGTGCCAGCATCGTGGACAGGGGCGCCTACGAGCAGTACTTC
TRBV2	.	.	TRBJ2-7	CASSRETGQYF	TGTGCCAGCAGTAGGGAAACTGGGCAGTACTTC
TRBV6-2/TRBV6-3	.	TRBD2	TRBJ2-7	CASSYSQVAGVYEQYF	TGTGCCAGCAGTTACTCTCAGGTAGCGGGAGTCTACGAGCAGTACTTC
TRBV19	.	.	TRBJ1-5	CASMQWDNRNQPQHF	TGTGCCAGTATGCAATGGGACAACCGCAATCAGCCCCAGCATTTT
TRBV13	.	TRBD1	TRBJ2-1	CASSLGDRGNNEQFF	TGTGCCAGCAGCTTAGGGGACAGGGGGAACAATGAGCAGTTCTTC
TRBV20-1	.	TRBD1	TRBJ1-5	CSGTGNSNQPQHF	TGCAGTGGGACAGGAAATAGCAATCAGCCCCAGCATTTT
TRBV7-2	.	TRBD2	TRBJ2-7	CASSLSGGPSHEQYF	TGTGCCAGCAGCCTTAGCGGGGGGCCCTCTCACGAGCAGTACTTC
TRBV28	.	TRBD1	TRBJ1-1	CASTSPGDRSPAFF	TGTGCCAGCACCTCCCCGGGGGACAGGAGCCCAGCTTTCTTT
TRBV5-1	.	.	TRBJ1-4	CASSLAPGSGEKLFF	TGCGCCAGCAGCTTGGCCCCGGGCAGTGGGGAAAAACTGTTTTTT
TRBV6-2/TRBV6-3	.	.	TRBJ2-5	CASSPLPGQETQYF	TGTGCCAGCAGCCCGCTGCCGGGGCAAGAGACCCAGTACTTC
TRBV29-1	.	.	TRBJ1-4	CSACEDTTNEKLFF	TGCAGCGCCTGCGAGGATACAACTAATGAAAAACTGTTTTTT
TRBV7-3	.	TRBD2	TRBJ2-1	CASSPRRTSGRPSEQFF	TGTGCCAGCAGCCCACGTCGGACTAGCGGGAGGCCCAGTGAGCAGTTCTTC
TRBV18	.	TRBD1	TRBJ2-1	CASSPKTGSEYEQFF	TGTGCCAGCTCACCAAAGACAGGGTCGGAGTATGAGCAGTTCTTC
TRBV20-1	.	.	TRBJ2-3	CSACSGQGITDTQYF	TGCAGTGCTTGTTCAGGGCAGGGGATTACAGATACGCAGTATTTT
TRBV4-3	.	.	TRBJ2-1	CASSQEGYTYNEQFF	TGCGCCAGCAGCCAAGAAGGGTATACCTACAATGAGCAGTTCTTC